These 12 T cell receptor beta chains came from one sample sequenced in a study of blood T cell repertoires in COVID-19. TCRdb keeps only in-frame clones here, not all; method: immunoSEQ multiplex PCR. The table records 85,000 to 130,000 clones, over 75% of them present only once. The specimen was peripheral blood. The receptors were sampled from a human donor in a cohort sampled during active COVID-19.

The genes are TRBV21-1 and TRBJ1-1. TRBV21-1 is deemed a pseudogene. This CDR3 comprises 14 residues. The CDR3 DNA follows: TGTGCCAGCAGCAAAGGGAACAAGCGGACTGAAGCTTTCTTT. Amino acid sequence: CASSKGNKRTEAFF.

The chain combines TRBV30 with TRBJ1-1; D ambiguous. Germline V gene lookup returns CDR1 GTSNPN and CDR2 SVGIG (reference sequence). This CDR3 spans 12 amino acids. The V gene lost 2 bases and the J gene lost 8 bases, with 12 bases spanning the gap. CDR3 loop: CAWSLSEVEAFF. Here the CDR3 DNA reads TGTGCCTGGAGTCTCTCGGAGGTAGAAGCTTTCTTT.

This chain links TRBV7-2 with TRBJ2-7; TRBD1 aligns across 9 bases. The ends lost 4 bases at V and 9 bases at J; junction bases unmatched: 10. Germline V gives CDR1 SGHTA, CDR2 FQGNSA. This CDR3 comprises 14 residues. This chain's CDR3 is CASSSVGQGVGQYF. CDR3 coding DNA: TGTGCCAGCAGCTCAGTGGGACAGGGAGTAGGGCAGTACTTC. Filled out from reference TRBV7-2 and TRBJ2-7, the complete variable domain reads GAGVSQSPSNKVTEKGKDVELRCDPISGHTALYWYRQSLGQGLEFLIYFQGNSAPDKSGLPSDRFSAERTGGSVSTLTIQRTQQEDSAVYLCASSSVGQGVGQYFGPGTRLTVT.

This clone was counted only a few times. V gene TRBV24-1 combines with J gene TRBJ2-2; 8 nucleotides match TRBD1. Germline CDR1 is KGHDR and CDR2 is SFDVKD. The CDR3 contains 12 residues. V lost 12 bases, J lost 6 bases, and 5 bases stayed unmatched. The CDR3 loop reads CASQGAPGELFF. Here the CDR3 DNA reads TGTGCCTCCCAGGGGGCGCCCGGGGAGCTGTTTTTT.

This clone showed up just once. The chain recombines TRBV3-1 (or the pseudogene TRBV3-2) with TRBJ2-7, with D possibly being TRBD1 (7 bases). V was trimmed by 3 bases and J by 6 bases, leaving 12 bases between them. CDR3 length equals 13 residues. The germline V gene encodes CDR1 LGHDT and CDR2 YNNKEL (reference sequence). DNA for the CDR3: TGTGCCAGCAGCCAGCGACAGGGACTCGAGCAGTACTTC. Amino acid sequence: CASSQRQGLEQYF.

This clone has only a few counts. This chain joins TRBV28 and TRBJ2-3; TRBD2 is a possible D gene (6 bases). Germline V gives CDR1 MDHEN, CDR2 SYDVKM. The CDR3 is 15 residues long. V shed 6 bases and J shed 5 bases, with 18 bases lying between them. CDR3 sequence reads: CASSQGGGKRDTQYF. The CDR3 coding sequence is TGTGCCAGCAGCCAGGGCGGCGGGAAGAGAGATACGCAGTATTTT.

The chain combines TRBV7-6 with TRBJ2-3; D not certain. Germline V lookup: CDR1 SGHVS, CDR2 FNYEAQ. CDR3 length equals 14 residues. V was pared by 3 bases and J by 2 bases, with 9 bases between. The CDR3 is CASSLGSFTDTQYF. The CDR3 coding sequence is TGTGCCAGCAGCTTGGGCAGCTTCACAGATACGCAGTATTTT.

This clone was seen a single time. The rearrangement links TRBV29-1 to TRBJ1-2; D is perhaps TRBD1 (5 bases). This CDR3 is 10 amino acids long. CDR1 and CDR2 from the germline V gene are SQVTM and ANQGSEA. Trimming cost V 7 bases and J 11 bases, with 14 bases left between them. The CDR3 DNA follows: TGCAGCGCATCACAGGAAACATACACCTTC. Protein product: CSASQETYTF.

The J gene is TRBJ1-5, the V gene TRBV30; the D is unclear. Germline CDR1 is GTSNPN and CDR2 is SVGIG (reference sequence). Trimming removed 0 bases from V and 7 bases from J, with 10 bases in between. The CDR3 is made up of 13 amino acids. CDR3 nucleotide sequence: TGTGCCTGGAGTGTAGGCGACGGGCAGCCCCAGCATTTT. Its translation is CAWSVGDGQPQHF.

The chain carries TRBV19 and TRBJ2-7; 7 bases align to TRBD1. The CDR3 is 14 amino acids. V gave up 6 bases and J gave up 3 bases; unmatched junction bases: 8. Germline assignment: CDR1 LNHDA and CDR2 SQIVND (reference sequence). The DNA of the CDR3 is TGTGCCAGTAGCCCTGGGACAGTTAACTACGAGCAGTACTTC. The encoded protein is CASSPGTVNYEQYF.

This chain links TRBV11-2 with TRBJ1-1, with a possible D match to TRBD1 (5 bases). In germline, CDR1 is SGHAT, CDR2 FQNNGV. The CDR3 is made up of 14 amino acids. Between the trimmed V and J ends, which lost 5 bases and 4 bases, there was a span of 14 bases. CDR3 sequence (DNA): TGTGCCAGCAGCCCGGTGAAAAGGGGCACTGAAGCTTTCTTT. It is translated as CASSPVKRGTEAFF. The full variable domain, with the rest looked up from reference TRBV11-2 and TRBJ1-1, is EAGVAQSPRYKIIEKRQSVAFWCNPISGHATLYWYQQILGQGPKLLIQFQNNGVVDDSQLPKDRFSAERLKGVDSTLKIQPAKLEDSAVYLCASSPVKRGTEAFFGQGTRLTVV.

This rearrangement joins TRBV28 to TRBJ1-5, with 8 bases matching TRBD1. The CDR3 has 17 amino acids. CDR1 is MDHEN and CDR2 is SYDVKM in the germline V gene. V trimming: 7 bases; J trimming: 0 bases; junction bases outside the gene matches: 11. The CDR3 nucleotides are TGTGCCAGCATTATTGGACAGGGTGCGTATAGCAATCAGCCCCAGCATTTT. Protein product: CASIIGQGAYSNQPQHF.